This T cell receptor beta chain stems from a study of blood T cell repertoires in COVID-19. Study-wide background: Sources were T cells, B-cell-depleted T cells, or PBMCs; the material itself was cDNA or gDNA.

The germline CDR1 and CDR2 sequences are SGHRS and YFSETQ. This CDR3 is built from 17 residues. The ends were cut back, 0 bases at V and 6 bases at J, with 21 bases in the middle. Method: immunoSEQ multiplex PCR; TCRdb's copy keeps in-frame clones and lacks some. The top ten clones hold roughly 6.2% of a sample with roughly 200,000 clones, around nine tenths of them seen once. This clone showed up just once. The chain employs TRBV5-1 and TRBJ1-1; D ambiguous. Sequencing input: peripheral blood. The TCR originated in a man in his sixties who had recovered from COVID-19. The CDR3 loop is CASSLDPTRQREAEAFF. The CDR3 DNA sequence: TGCGCCAGCAGCTTGGATCCCACTAGACAAAGAGAAGCTGAAGCTTTCTTT.